This entry describes one T cell receptor (beta chain). This record comes from a study of shared clonotypes between healthy human individuals. Study overall: The cohort had a couple of women and a few men, ages 18 to 49.

In germline, CDR1 is MDHEN, CDR2 SYDVKM. This CDR3 region has 17 residues. Trimming cost V 4 bases and J 3 bases, with 18 bases left between them. Sequencing was performed with immunoSEQ multiplex PCR; in TCRdb, only in-frame clones are kept and a portion is missing. The sample consists of about 2.3 million clones, approximately 95% of them appearing once. This rearrangement joins TRBV28 to TRBJ2-2; D is undetermined. The sample taken for sequencing was naive CD4+ T cells from PBMCs. Specified subset: CD45RA+ positively selected. This receptor was taken from a man between 18 and 29 years old in good health. Some clones in this sample may be carry-over from other donors' samples. The CDR3: CASSSRRTAQDTGELFF. The CDR3 bases are TGTGCCAGCAGTTCTAGGCGGACCGCCCAGGACACCGGGGAGCTGTTTTTT.